This T cell receptor (beta chain) comes out of a study of Ad26.COV2.S vaccination and SARS-CoV-2 variants. Whole-study context: Ad26.COV2.S arm of COV1001 included the donor. Participants got Ad26.COV2.S intramuscularly, once or twice 56 days apart. Findings of the study overall: Assessments of TCR breadth and depth may have underestimated the total T cell responses.

Deletions cut 7 bases from V and 3 bases from J, with 13 bases between. Germline values: CDR1 ENHRY, CDR2 SYGVKD. CDR3 length: 13 residues. Profiling relied on immunoSEQ multiplex PCR, and the TCRdb table lists in-frame clones only, not all of them. Here the sample spans over 200,000 clones, around 89% being singletons. Treatment noted: some 20 received Ad26.COV2.S at low or high dose, single or two shots; 5 received placebo; per-sample allocation not given. Sample collection was performed on day 63 after the first vaccine or placebo injection. Comments on this clone: Antigen: not known.

The rearrangement joins TRBV10-3 to TRBJ2-7; D is undetermined. The clonotype comes from a person between 18 and 60 years old who received the Ad26.COV2.S COVID-19 vaccine or a placebo. This specimen consisted of peripheral blood, obtained in a trial of Ad26.COV2.S vaccine versus placebo. CDR3 sequence reads: CAIKLDTGYEQYF. DNA of the CDR3: TGTGCCATCAAGTTAGACACCGGCTACGAGCAGTACTTC.